The rows below give T cell receptor beta chains drawn from one sample of a study of blood T cell repertoires in COVID-19. Assay: immunoSEQ multiplex PCR; the TCRdb copy retains only in-frame clones and omits some. Among around 28,000 clones listed, 76% were seen once. Sequenced material: peripheral blood. These receptors were collected from a man aged 65 to 79 with acute or convalescent COVID-19. Each CDR3 is given without its conserved first and last residue. A D gene is named only where the DNA matches it firmly.

J | V | D | CDR3
TRBJ1-1 | TRBV28 | NA | ASSPFVGIEAF
TRBJ1-2 | TRBV6-5 | NA | ASSYTGPTNYGYT
TRBJ1-2 | TRBV7-9 | NA | ASSLEQISGYT
TRBJ1-5 | TRBV27 | TRBD1 | ASSGPTGSDQPQH
TRBJ1-6 | TRBV18 | NA | ASSPPQQGTSPLH
TRBJ2-5 | TRBV6-6 | NA | ASSTGRETQY
TRBJ1-1 | TRBV2 | TRBD1 | ASSKDRVDTEAF
TRBJ2-3 | TRBV28 | NA | ASSLGTSTDTQY
TRBJ2-7 | TRBV28 | TRBD2 | ASTPIAGHNYEQY
TRBJ1-1 | TRBV5-4 | NA | ASSLDGGNTEAF
TRBJ2-1 | TRBV3-1/TRBV3-2 | TRBD2 | ASTPTSGGDNEQF
TRBJ2-5 | TRBV29-1 | NA | SVRQAQETQY
TRBJ1-2 | TRBV24-1 | TRBD1 | ATSAGQGGYGYT
TRBJ2-2 | TRBV5-4 | TRBD2 | ASSSSGGLLNTGELF
TRBJ2-1 | TRBV28 | NA | ASSLRAGGINEQF